This TCR beta chain was sequenced during a study of CD8+ T cells in alopecia areata. This CDR3 is built from 14 residues. V shed 4 bases and J 9 bases; nucleotides not matched to a gene: 6. Germline V CDR1 and CDR2: SGHNT, YYREEE (reference sequence). A word on this clone: The antigen is not known.

General study points: Scalp sample data also include resident alphabeta T cells from normal skin. Scalp clonality and expanded CD8+ clones among the top 100 were significantly decreased by tofacitinib.

Isolated RNA was reverse transcribed into cDNA used as the sequencing template. Clones were read by immunoSEQ multiplex PCR, and TCRdb kept only the in-frame ones, dropping some. The sample includes some 200,000 clones, roughly 40% of them seen just once. Treatment of the sample: oral pan-JAK inhibitor, 5-10 mg twice daily. The sequencing here drew on CD4+ T cells sorted from blood, taken at approximately week 39, from a patient treated with tofacitinib. The chain carries TRBV5-4 and TRBJ2-7, with 14 bases that match TRBD2. The receptor was derived from a human donor with alopecia areata. CDR3 in DNA: TGTGCCAGCAGCCCAGGGACTAGCGGGAGTACGCAGTACTTC. It codes for CASSPGTSGSTQYF.